This T cell receptor (beta chain) was captured by sequencing in a study of OX40 agonist ivuxolimab in advanced cancers. As for the study in general: Participants averaged 60 years of age (range roughly 20 to 90) and were less than 85% male. Whole-study results and caveats: There was clonal expansion of CD4+ and CD8+ blood T cells by week 6 at 0.1 to 3.0 mg/kg. CD8+ T cells showed, on average, more clonal expansion than CD4+ cells.

Cycle 7 day 1, cycle 4 day 1, and baseline were the timepoints at which blood was sampled. The length of the CDR3 is 15 residues. Germline V lookup: CDR1 SGHNT, CDR2 YYREEE (reference sequence). V was pared by 0 bases and J by 5 bases, with 7 bases of the junction left unmatched. Comments on this clone: The antigen remains undetermined.

The method was immunoSEQ multiplex PCR; TCRdb's version includes in-frame clones alone and lacks a portion of them. The sample includes about 46,000 clones, 80% to 85% of them seen just once. This receptor was identified in an adult with an advanced solid tumor such as melanoma, head and neck, liver or kidney cancer. The source was CD4+ or CD8+ T cells sorted from blood, collected in a trial of the OX40 agonist ivuxolimab. The J gene is TRBJ1-1, the V gene TRBV5-4; TRBD1 agrees at 7 bases. The CDR3 DNA reads as TGTGCCAGCAGCTTGGGACAGGGAAAGGTTACTGAAGCTTTCTTT. This sequence encodes CASSLGQGKVTEAFF.